The rows below give T cell receptor beta chains drawn from one sample of a study of CD8+CD57+ T cells in acquired aplastic anemia. TCRdb passed the reads through MiXCR, listing each CDR3 protein once. Here the sample spans about 260,000 distinct CDR3 sequences, 82% being singletons. The sample consisted of sorted CD4+, CD8+, or CD8+CD57+ T cells (not recorded which) from PBMCs. Receptor source: a human donor with aplastic anemia. The CDR3 runs from the conserved cysteine through the conserved F or W. Each record gives: clone size, J gene, D gene, V gene, CDR3 DNA, CDR3 protein. The D gene is left open where the match is weak. Clone size is not always given. Where it is, it says once, few, many or a class for expanded clones.

>NA|TRBJ1-2|TRBD1|TRBV5-1
TGCGCCAGCAGCCCTCACGGGACAGGGAACTATGGCTACACCTTC
CASSPHGTGNYGYTF
>NA|TRBJ1-2|NA|TRBV15
TGTGCCACCAGCAGAGATATCAGGGAAGGTCACACCTTC
CATSRDIREGHTF
>once|TRBJ2-3|NA|TRBV7-3
TGTGCCAGCAGCCTCACGGGTAGCACAGATACGCAGTATTATTTT
CASSLTGSTDTQYYF
>NA|TRBJ1-1|NA|TRBV25-1
TGTGCCAGCAGTGTAAAGTTAAACACTGAAGCTTTCTTT
CASSVKLNTEAFF
>NA|TRBJ2-4|NA|TRBV9
TGTGCCAGCAGCGTAGGGGGGAACAATCAGTACTTC
CASSVGGNNQYF
>NA|TRBJ1-4|NA|TRBV7-2
TGTGCCAGCAGCTTAGCCTCAAGCGCCGACAATGGCTTTTTT
CASSLASSADNGFF
>NA|TRBJ2-1|TRBD2|TRBV7-4
TGTGCCAGCAGCTTAGTATTAGCGGGGCGGGGCCGGGATACGCAGTTCTTC
CASSLVLAGRGRDTQFF
>NA|TRBJ2-7|NA|TRBV11-1
TGTGCCAGCAGCTTGGCCCGTAACTACGAGCAGTACTTC
CASSLARNYEQYF
>NA|TRBJ2-5|TRBD2|TRBV15
TGTGCCACCAGCACAGGCGGGGGGCATGAGACCCAGTACTTC
CATSTGGGHETQYF
>NA|TRBJ2-3|NA|TRBV7-3
TGTGCCAGCAGCTTTCATCGAGGCGCGGAAACGCATTCCTTT
CASSFHRGAETHSF
>once|TRBJ2-7|NA|TRBV5-5
TGTGCCAGCAGCTTGGACAGGGCGGCCTACGAGCAGTACTTC
CASSLDRAAYEQYF
>NA|TRBJ2-3|NA|TRBV7-9
TGTGCCAGCAGCTCCAGTGGTGCGGAGGAAGAGACCCAGTTT
CASSSSGAEEETQF
>NA|TRBJ2-3|TRBD2|TRBV9
TGTGCCAGCAGCGTAGCGGGAGGTAGAAATACGCCCCATTTT
CASSVAGGRNTPHF
>NA|TRBJ1-2|NA|TRBV12-3/TRBV12-4
TGTGCCAGCAGGGTGGGGAGGAGCCATGGCTACACCTTC
CASRVGRSHGYTF
>NA|TRBJ1-2|NA|TRBV9
TGTGCCAGCAGCGTAGCCGGGATTGGCTACACCTTC
CASSVAGIGYTF
>NA|TRBJ2-2|NA|TRBV2
TGTGCCAGCAGTGATGGGGGGGCGACCGGGGAGCTGTTTTTT
CASSDGGATGELFF
>NA|TRBJ2-3|NA|TRBV11-3
TGTGCCAGCAGCGTAGACGCGACAGGCGGATCAGATACGCAGTATTTT
CASSVDATGGSDTQYF
>few|TRBJ1-5|NA|TRBV7-2
TGTGCCAGCCGTAAGGATAGCAATCAGCCCCAGCATTTT
CASRKDSNQPQHF
>NA|TRBJ1-5|NA|TRBV7-9
TGTGCCAGCAGCTTAAAGGGTAGCAATCAGCCCCAGCATTTT
CASSLKGSNQPQHF
>NA|TRBJ2-5|NA|TRBV7-2
TGTGCCAGCAGCTTCCGAGGAGGAGAGACTCAGCACTTC
CASSFRGGETQHF
>NA|TRBJ2-1|NA|TRBV28
TGTGCCAGCAGTTTTGGCAGGGTCAATGAGCAGTTCTTC
CASSFGRVNEQFF
>once|TRBJ1-5|NA|TRBV20-1
TGCAGTGCTAGTCCTCGGGGTTGGGATCAGCCCCAGCATTTT
CSASPRGWDQPQHF
>NA|TRBJ2-1|TRBD2|TRBV5-4
TGTGCCAGCAGCTTTACTAGCGGAGGGAGAAATGAGCAGTTCTTC
CASSFTSGGRNEQFF
>NA|TRBJ1-5|NA|TRBV7-2
TGTGCCAGCAGCTTATACGGAAGCAATCAGCCCCAGCATTTT
CASSLYGSNQPQHF
>NA|TRBJ2-2|TRBD2|TRBV7-2
TGTGCCAGCAGCCCACTAGCGGGAGCCGGGGAGCTGTTTTTT
CASSPLAGAGELFF
>NA|TRBJ1-2|NA|TRBV6-1
TGTGCCAGCAGTATTCGAGGGGTCCGGGGGGGCGGCTACACCTTC
CASSIRGVRGGGYTF
>NA|TRBJ2-3|NA|TRBV19
TGTGCCAGCAGCTTTACGGGCGGTCCCTACACGCAGTATTTT
CASSFTGGPYTQYF
>NA|TRBJ2-3|TRBD2|TRBV7-9
TGTGCCAGCAGCTTTGCGGGAAGCGGGGGGACGCAGGAGTTT
CASSFAGSGGTQEF
>NA|TRBJ2-1|NA|TRBV11-2
TGTGCCAGTAGTGGGGCTGGGGCTTCTTCCAATGAGCAGTTCTTC
CASSGAGASSNEQFF
>NA|TRBJ2-2|TRBD2|TRBV7-9
TGTGCCAGCGGCTTATTAGCGGGTAATACCGGGCTCCACTTTTTT
CASGLLAGNTGLHFF
>NA|TRBJ2-7|NA|TRBV2
TGTGCCAGCAGCGGCCTGGGCCTTAACTACGAGCAGTACTTC
CASSGLGLNYEQYF
>NA|TRBJ2-1|NA|TRBV12-3/TRBV12-4
TGTGCCAGCAGTGCTCGGAGGAGGGAGCAGTTCTTC
CASSARRREQFF
>NA|TRBJ2-7|NA|TRBV11-3
TGTGCCAGCAGCTTAGACCTGAGAGGGGCCTACGAGCAGTACTTC
CASSLDLRGAYEQYF
>NA|TRBJ2-3|TRBD2|TRBV7-3
TGTGCCAGCTGCATAGCGGGCAATGCCGTTACGCAGTATTTT
CASCIAGNAVTQYF
>NA|TRBJ2-2|NA|TRBV9
NA
CASGGSGDIQYFVFF
>NA|TRBJ2-7|NA|TRBV20-1
TGCAGTGCACTCCCGGGACAATCGCCCTACGAGCAGTACTTC
CSALPGQSPYEQYF
>NA|TRBJ2-1|NA|TRBV24-1
TGTGCCACCTTGGCAGGGGTCACCGGGGGACAGTTTTTT
CATLAGVTGGQFF
>few|TRBJ2-5|NA|TRBV5-6
TGTGCCAGCAGCCCCGCTGGCGAGACCCAGTACTTC
CASSPAGETQYF
>NA|TRBJ2-7|NA|TRBV2
TGTGCCAGCAGTGATGTCCAGGAGGGTTACGAGCAGTACTTC
CASSDVQEGYEQYF
>NA|TRBJ2-5|NA|TRBV5-6
NA
CASSLERDGLVYGYTFGSGTQYF
>NA|TRBJ1-1|NA|TRBV11-2
TGTGCCAGCAGCTTAGTCGTATTTGGCGACAGGGAAGCTTTCTTT
CASSLVVFGDREAFF
>NA|TRBJ1-2|NA|TRBV9
TGCGCCAGCAGCCAAGGCGTTGGGACCGGTTACACCTTC
CASSQGVGTGYTF
>NA|TRBJ1-5|NA|TRBV7-9
TGTGCCAGCAGCCACAAGGGTTCGGAGCCCCAGCATTTT
CASSHKGSEPQHF
>once|TRBJ2-1|TRBD2|TRBV7-3
TGTGCCAGCAGTGATGGGGGGGTCCCTGAGAAGCTCTTC
CASSDGGVPEKLF
>NA|TRBJ2-5|NA|TRBV7-9
TGTGCCAGCAGCAGAGGAACGGGGGCCGGGGAGCAGTACTTC
CASSRGTGAGEQYF
>NA|TRBJ2-6|TRBD2|TRBV7-6
TGTGCCAGCACCCTAGGGAGGGTCCCCTCTGGGGCCAACCTGACTTTC
CASTLGRVPSGANLTF
>NA|TRBJ2-5|TRBD2|TRBV7-9
TGTGCCACCAGCTTTCAAAGAAGCGGGGGGAGCCATGAGTTC
CATSFQRSGGSHEF